This T cell receptor (beta chain) was profiled in a study of blood T cell repertoires in COVID-19. Study at large: Whether acute or convalescent, the COVID-19 samples came from the United States, Italy and Spain.

The repertoire was sequenced with immunoSEQ multiplex PCR; TCRdb's copy has only in-frame clones and lacks some. The table lists about 150,000 clones, more than 75% of them singletons. The CDR3 has 13 amino acids. The junction had 7 bases not matched to a gene; V was cut back by 7 bases and J by 8 bases. The sample holds a few counts of this clone. The sample was peripheral blood. This TCR was sampled from a human donor with acute or convalescent COVID-19. The donor label of this sample is uncertain. The J gene is TRBJ2-1, the V gene TRBV12-3 or TRBV12-4, with 8 bases fitting TRBD2. DNA of the CDR3: TGTGCCAGCACCGGGGGCGGGGGGCATGAGCAGTTCTTC. This gives the protein CASTGGGGHEQFF.